The present entry profiles one T cell receptor (beta chain) with its context. The data belong to a study of blood T cell repertoires in COVID-19. Study details: Some COVID-19 samples were acute and others convalescent; all came from the United States, Italy and Spain.

CDR3 length equals 15 residues. Germline CDR1 reads SNHLY; CDR2 reads FYNNEI. V lost 6 bases and J lost 5; bases outside the gene matches: 10. Recovered status in Cohort 3 required two negative PCRs, clearance, or symptom resolution. Authors' analysis steps: Amplification of reference gene primers was used by the study to estimate nucleated cell counts. TCRdb keeps only in-frame clones here, not all; method: immunoSEQ multiplex PCR. Clonal size and the V and J genes are those of that table, whereas D and trimming came from the DNA. Counted here are 300,000 to 350,000 clones, roughly 84% occurring once; the ten biggest clones make up under 1.3%.

The sample was PBMCs or T cells enriched from blood (not recorded which). The clonotype comes from a woman in her 30s who had recovered from COVID-19. V and J are TRBV2 and TRBJ2-5; 9 bases align to TRBD2. CDR3 in amino acids: CASSPLAGRAETQYF. The CDR3 DNA follows: TGTGCCAGCAGCCCTCTAGCGGGACGGGCCGAGACCCAGTACTTC.